What follows are 17 T cell receptor beta chains derived from one specimen sequenced in a study of T-cell memory formation after mild COVID-19. From the 5' RACE reads, TCRdb called clonotypes with MiXCR, one entry per CDR3 protein. The sample lists 150,000 or so distinct CDR3 sequences, roughly a third seen once, with around 12% in the top ten. Sequenced material: PBMCs or a T cell subset sorted from them (not recorded which). The receptors come from an adult woman who had mild COVID-19 (a few samples of this study predate the infection). Cell type and time point are not known.

DNA for the CDR3: TGCGCCAGCAGCTTGGGTGGGTTTGCCAAAAACATTCAGTACTTC. It translates to CASSLGGFAKNIQYF. The genes are TRBV5-1 and TRBJ2-4; D not resolved. The length of the CDR3 is 15 residues. Trimming pared 0 bases from V and 1 base from J, leaving 8 bases between. Germline CDR1 reads SGHRS; CDR2 reads YFSETQ.

This CDR3 is CASSYGLYSSNYGYTF. The CDR3 coding sequence is TGTGCCAGCAGTTACGGTCTATACAGCTCCAACTATGGCTACACCTTC. The chain links TRBV6-6 to TRBJ1-2; D not resolved. V gave up 2 bases and J gave up 2 bases, with 15 bases separating them. There are 16 residues in the CDR3. CDR1 is MNHNY, CDR2 SVGAGI, per germline (reference sequence).

The rearrangement uses TRBV7-6 and TRBJ2-3; 8 bases map to TRBD2. Germline V gene lookup returns CDR1 SGHVS and CDR2 FNYEAQ. CDR3 length: 18 amino acids. The V gene end was trimmed by 0 bases and the J gene end by 6 bases; junction bases not matched to a gene: 14. CDR3 coding DNA: TGTGCCAGCAGCTTAGCGGAACGGCGGGGGGCCCGACGGGATACGCAGTATTTT. Amino acids: CASSLAERRGARRDTQYF.

The chain has TRBV3-1 and TRBJ2-7; the D gene could be TRBD1 or TRBD2 (6 bases each). The CDR3 is 18 residues long. Germline assignment: CDR1 LGHDT and CDR2 YNNKEL (reference sequence). Trimming stripped 0 bases from V and 1 base from J, with 19 bases between. The DNA of the CDR3 is TGTGCCAGCAGCCAAGACTGGAGGGGGGTTGCGGGTTCCTACGAGCAGTACTTC. This translates into CASSQDWRGVAGSYEQYF.

V and J are TRBV7-6 and TRBJ2-1; TRBD1 aligns across 9 bases. Germline lookup yields CDR1 SGHVS and CDR2 FNYEAQ. The CDR3 consists of 13 residues. V was pared by 4 bases and J by 6 bases, with 1 base of the junction left unmatched. In DNA, the CDR3 is TGTGCCAGCAGCTCGACAGGGGGCAATGAGCAGTTCTTC. It translates to CASSSTGGNEQFF.

The chain uses TRBV7-3 and TRBJ2-1; tentatively, D is TRBD2 (8 bases). This CDR3 contains 20 residues. Between the trimmed V and J ends, which lost 4 bases and 10 bases, there was a span of 35 bases. Germline V gives CDR1 SGHTA, CDR2 FQGTGA. Written as DNA, the CDR3 is TGTGCCAGCAGCTGGGGAACAGGGGCTGGTCTTAGCGGGATAGCGGGGGAGCAGTTCTTC. It is translated as CASSWGTGAGLSGIAGEQFF.

This chain joins TRBV21-1 and TRBJ2-3; TRBD2, the table's D call, lacks a check against the DNA. TRBV21-1 is described as a pseudogene. The CDR3 sequence is 17 residues long. The CDR3 loop is CASSNPRGALCTDTQYF. In DNA, the CDR3 is TGTGCCAGCAGCAATCCTCGGGGGGCCCTCTGCACAGATACGCAGTATTTT.

The chain has TRBV24-1 and TRBJ2-1, with TRBD2 as a possible D gene (5 bases). The V end lost 4 bases, the J end lost 8 bases, and 14 bases lay between the germline ends. Germline CDR1 is KGHDR and CDR2 is SFDVKD. The CDR3 is 14 residues long. The CDR3 spells CATSEPREGHEQFF. The CDR3 nucleotides read TGTGCCACCAGTGAGCCCCGGGAAGGACATGAGCAGTTCTTC.

The rearrangement links TRBV6-6 to TRBJ1-5, with TRBD1 as a possible D gene (5 bases). V was shortened by 0 bases and J by 8 bases, with 11 bases between the two germline ends. CDR1 MNHNY and CDR2 SVGAGI come from the germline V gene (reference sequence). CDR3 length equals 14 residues. The CDR3 sequence is CASSYSGGWEPQHF. The CDR3 region has the DNA TGTGCCAGCAGTTACTCCGGGGGGTGGGAGCCCCAGCATTTT.

The V and J genes are TRBV7-9 and TRBJ2-4; the D call may be TRBD1 or TRBD2 (5 bases each). The germline V gene has CDR1 SEHNR and CDR2 FQNEAQ (reference sequence). The CDR3 covers 16 residues. V was pared by 2 bases and J by 0 bases, with 11 bases between. The CDR3 DNA reads as TGTGCCAGCAGCTTACAGGGAGTTCTAGCCAAAAACATTCAGTACTTC. This translates into CASSLQGVLAKNIQYF.

V usage is TRBV7-2 and J usage is TRBJ2-5, with D tentatively TRBD1 or TRBD2 (5 bases each). Per germline, CDR1 SGHTA and CDR2 FQGNSA. The CDR3 length is 16 residues. V dropped 5 bases and J dropped 2 bases, with 18 bases sitting between them. CDR3 protein: CASSDPGRILQETQYF. The CDR3 DNA follows: TGTGCCAGCAGCGATCCGGGACGGATCCTTCAAGAGACCCAGTACTTC.

This clonotype has just a few counts. This chain links TRBV7-8 with TRBJ2-1, with no clear D. Germline values: CDR1 SGHVS, CDR2 FQNEAQ. The germline V and J ends were trimmed by 4 bases and 4 bases, with 17 bases remaining between them. There are 16 residues in the CDR3. The chain's CDR3 is CASSSRRHNLYNEQFF. CDR3 DNA sequence: TGTGCCAGCAGCTCCAGAAGACATAACCTATACAATGAGCAGTTCTTC.

This clonotype was counted only a few times. J is TRBJ2-1 and V is TRBV5-1; D perhaps matches TRBD1 (6 bases). CDR1 and CDR2 (germline): SGHRS, YFSETQ. The ends were cut back, 6 bases at V and 13 bases at J, with 11 bases in the middle. The CDR3 spans 10 residues. The chain's CDR3 is CASKGETQFF. The CDR3 DNA reads as TGCGCCAGCAAGGGGGAGACCCAGTTCTTC.

The rearrangement links TRBV9 to TRBJ1-3; D unresolved. Trimming left V 0 bases short and J 4 bases short, with 5 bases between. The CDR3 extends over 13 amino acids. CDR1 SGDLS and CDR2 YYNGEE come from the germline V gene. CDR3 nucleotide sequence: TGTGCCAGCAGCGTAGAAGGGGGAAACACCATATATTTT. The encoded protein is CASSVEGGNTIYF.

This clonotype was seen more than once but under ten times. The chain uses TRBV12-3 or TRBV12-4 and TRBJ1-1; D is perhaps TRBD1 (5 bases). V lost 3 bases, J lost 1 base, and 12 bases lay in between. The length of the CDR3 is 15 residues. This chain's CDR3 is CASSFDEGPNTEAFF. CDR3 coding DNA: TGTGCCAGCAGTTTTGATGAGGGACCGAACACTGAAGCTTTCTTT.

The chain uses TRBV6-1 and TRBJ1-6; D call uncertain. V shed 3 bases and J shed 10 bases, with 10 bases lying between them. CDR3 length: 13 residues. CDR1 and CDR2 (germline): MNHNS, SASEGT. CDR3 DNA: TGTGCCAGCAGTGAGGGGAATTTCTCACCCCTCCACTTT. This translates into CASSEGNFSPLHF.

The chain is built from TRBV12-5 and TRBJ1-6; a weak D match, TRBD1 (6 bases). Germline CDR1 is LGHNT and CDR2 is FRNRAP. The CDR3 sequence is 14 residues long. The ends were cut back, 5 bases at V and 9 bases at J, with 14 bases in the middle. CDR3 DNA sequence: TGTGCTAGTGGTACACAGGGAAGCGGTTCACCCCTCCACTTT. Its protein product is CASGTQGSGSPLHF.